The entry below gives a single T cell receptor (beta chain) sequence along with its context. The data were taken from a study of blood T cell repertoires in COVID-19. Study context: Acute and convalescent COVID-19 specimens originated in the United States, Italy and Spain. PBMCs, B-cell-depleted T cells, or T cells were the source of the cDNA or gDNA that made up the material.

Germline CDR1 is SGHRS and CDR2 is YFSETQ. J was trimmed by 6 bases and V by 4 bases; bases with no gene match: 9. The CDR3 is 15 amino acids. Authors' methods: Amplifying reference gene primers gave estimates of nucleated cell counts. Clones were sequenced by immunoSEQ multiplex PCR, and TCRdb holds only the in-frame ones, with some missing. The V and J calls and clone size are taken from that table; D and trimming were inferred from the DNA. The table includes over 25,000 clones, 90% detected once. The sequence came from a woman aged 60 to 75 with active COVID-19. What was sequenced was peripheral blood. The rearrangement joins TRBV5-1 to TRBJ2-3; TRBD1 matches at 9 bases. CDR3 DNA: TGCGCCAGCAGCCCGGACAGGGGTATTTGGGATACGCAGTATTTT. This codes for CASSPDRGIWDTQYF.